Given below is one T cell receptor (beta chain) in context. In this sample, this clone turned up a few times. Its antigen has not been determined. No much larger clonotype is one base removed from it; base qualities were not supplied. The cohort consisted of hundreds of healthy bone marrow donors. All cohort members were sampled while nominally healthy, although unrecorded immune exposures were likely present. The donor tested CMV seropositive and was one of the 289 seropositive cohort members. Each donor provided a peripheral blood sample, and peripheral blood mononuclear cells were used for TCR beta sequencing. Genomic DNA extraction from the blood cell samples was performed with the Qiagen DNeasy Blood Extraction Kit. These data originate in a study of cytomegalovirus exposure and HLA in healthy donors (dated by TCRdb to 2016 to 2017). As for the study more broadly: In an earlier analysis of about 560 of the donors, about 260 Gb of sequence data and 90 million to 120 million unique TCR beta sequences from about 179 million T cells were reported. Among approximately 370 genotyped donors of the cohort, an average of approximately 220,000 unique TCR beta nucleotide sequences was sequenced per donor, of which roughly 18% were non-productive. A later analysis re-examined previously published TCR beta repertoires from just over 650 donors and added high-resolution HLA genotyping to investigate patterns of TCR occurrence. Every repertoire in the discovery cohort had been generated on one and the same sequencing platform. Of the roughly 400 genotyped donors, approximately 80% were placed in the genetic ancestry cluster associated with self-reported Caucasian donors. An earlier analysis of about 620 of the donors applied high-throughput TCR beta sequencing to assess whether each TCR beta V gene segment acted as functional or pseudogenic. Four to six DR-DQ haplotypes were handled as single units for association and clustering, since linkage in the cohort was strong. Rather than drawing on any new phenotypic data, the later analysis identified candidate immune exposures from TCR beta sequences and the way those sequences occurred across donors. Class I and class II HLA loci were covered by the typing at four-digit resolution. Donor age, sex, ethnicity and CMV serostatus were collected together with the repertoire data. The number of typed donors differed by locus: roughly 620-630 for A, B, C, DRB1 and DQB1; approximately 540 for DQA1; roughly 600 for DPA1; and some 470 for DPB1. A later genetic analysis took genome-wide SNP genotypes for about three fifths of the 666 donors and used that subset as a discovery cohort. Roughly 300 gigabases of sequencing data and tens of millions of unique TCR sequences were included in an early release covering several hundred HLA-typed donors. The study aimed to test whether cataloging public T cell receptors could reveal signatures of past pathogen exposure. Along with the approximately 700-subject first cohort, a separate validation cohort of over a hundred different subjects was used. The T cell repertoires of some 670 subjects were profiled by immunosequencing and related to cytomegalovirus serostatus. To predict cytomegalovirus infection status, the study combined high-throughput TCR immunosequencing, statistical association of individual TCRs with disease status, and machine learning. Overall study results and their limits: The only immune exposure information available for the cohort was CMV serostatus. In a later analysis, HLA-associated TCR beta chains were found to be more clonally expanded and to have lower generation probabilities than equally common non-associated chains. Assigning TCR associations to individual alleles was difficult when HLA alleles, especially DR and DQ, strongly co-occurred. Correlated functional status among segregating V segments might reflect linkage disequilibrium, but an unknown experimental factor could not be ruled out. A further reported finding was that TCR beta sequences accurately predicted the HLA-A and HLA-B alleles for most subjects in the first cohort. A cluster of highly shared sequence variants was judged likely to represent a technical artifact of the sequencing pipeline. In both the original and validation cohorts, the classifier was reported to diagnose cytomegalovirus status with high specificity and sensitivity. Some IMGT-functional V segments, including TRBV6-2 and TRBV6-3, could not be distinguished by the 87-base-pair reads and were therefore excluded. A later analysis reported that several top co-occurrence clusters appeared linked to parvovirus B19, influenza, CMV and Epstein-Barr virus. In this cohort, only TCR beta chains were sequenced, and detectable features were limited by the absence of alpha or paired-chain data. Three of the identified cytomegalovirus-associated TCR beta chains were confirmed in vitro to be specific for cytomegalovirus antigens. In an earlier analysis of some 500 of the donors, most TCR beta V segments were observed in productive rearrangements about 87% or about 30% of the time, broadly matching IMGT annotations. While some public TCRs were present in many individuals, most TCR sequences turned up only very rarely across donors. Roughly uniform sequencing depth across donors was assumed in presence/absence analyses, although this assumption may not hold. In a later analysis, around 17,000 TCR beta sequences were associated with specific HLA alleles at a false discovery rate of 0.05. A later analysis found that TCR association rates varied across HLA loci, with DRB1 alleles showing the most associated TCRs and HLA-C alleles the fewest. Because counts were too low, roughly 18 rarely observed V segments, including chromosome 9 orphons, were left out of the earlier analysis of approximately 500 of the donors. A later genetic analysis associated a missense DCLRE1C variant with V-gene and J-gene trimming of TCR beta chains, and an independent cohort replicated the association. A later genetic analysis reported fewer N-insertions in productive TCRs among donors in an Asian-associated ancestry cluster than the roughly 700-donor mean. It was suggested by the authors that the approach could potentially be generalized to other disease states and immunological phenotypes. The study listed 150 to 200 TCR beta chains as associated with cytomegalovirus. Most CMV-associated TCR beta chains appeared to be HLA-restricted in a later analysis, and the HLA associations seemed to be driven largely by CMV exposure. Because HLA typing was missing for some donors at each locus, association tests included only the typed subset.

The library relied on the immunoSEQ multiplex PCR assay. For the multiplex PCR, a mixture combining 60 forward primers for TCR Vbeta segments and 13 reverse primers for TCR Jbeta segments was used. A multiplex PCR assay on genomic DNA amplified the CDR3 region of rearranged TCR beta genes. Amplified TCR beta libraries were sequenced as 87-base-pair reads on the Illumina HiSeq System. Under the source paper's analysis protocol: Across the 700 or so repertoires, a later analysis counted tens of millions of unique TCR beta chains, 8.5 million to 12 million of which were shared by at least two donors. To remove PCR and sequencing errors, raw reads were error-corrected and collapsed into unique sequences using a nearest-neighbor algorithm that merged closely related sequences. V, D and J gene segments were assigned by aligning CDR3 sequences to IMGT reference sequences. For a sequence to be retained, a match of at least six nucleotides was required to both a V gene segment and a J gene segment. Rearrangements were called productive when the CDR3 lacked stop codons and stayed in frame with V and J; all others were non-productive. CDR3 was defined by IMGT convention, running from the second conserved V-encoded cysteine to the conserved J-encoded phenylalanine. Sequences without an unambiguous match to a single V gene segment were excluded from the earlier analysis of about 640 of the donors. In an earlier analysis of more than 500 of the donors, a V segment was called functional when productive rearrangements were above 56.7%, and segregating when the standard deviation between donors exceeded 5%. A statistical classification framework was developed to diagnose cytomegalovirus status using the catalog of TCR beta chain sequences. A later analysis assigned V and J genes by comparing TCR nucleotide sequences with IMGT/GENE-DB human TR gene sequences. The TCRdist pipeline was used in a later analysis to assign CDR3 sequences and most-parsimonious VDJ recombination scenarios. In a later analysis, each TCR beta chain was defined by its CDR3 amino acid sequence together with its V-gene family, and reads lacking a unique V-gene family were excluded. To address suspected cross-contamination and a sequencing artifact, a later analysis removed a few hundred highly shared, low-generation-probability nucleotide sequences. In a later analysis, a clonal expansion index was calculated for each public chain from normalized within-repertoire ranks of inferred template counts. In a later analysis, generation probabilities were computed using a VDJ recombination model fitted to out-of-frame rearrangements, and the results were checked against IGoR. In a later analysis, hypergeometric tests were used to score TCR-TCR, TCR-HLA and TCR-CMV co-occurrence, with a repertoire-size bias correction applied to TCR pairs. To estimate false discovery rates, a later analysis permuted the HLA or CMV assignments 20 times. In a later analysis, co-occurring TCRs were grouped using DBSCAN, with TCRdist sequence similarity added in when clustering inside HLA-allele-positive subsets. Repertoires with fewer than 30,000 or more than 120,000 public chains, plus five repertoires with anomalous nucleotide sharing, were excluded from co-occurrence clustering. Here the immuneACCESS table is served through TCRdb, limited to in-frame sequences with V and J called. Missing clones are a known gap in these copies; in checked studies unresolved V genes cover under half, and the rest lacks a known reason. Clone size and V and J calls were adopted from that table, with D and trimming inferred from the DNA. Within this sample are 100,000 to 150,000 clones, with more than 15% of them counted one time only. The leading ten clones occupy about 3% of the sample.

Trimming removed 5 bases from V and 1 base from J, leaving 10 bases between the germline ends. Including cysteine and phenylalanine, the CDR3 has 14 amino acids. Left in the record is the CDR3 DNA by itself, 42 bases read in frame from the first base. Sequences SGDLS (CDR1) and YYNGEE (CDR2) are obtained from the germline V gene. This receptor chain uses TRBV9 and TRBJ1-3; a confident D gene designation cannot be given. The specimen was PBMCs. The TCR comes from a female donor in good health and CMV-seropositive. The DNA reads TGTGCCAGCAGTCTCGGGGAATCTGGAAACACCATATATTTT. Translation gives CASSLGESGNTIYF.